The entry below describes one T cell receptor beta chain. Its antigen is still unknown. No base quality information exists; no much larger clone differs at one position. Separate from the approximately 670-subject first cohort, the validation cohort of more than 90 subjects was the group to which the donors belonged. This sample was included in a study of cytomegalovirus exposure and HLA in healthy donors (dated by TCRdb to the late 2010s). About the full investigation: According to a later analysis, one platform produced both the roughly 110 validation repertoires and the 666 repertoires of the first cohort. Along with the approximately 650-subject first cohort, a separate validation cohort of about 110 different subjects was used. To predict cytomegalovirus infection status, the study brought together high-throughput TCR immunosequencing, statistical association of individual TCRs with disease status, and machine learning. The study aimed to test whether signatures of past pathogen exposure could be identified by cataloging public T cell receptors. Study-level results and caveats: Across donors, most TCR sequences were observed very rarely, whereas some public TCRs were present in many individuals. A later analysis found that TCRs clustered in the first cohort also tended to co-occur in the 110 or so validation repertoires, with just under 95% of cluster scores above 0. In vitro tests confirmed that three of the cytomegalovirus-associated TCR beta chains recognize cytomegalovirus antigens. In both the original and validation cohorts, the classifier was reported to diagnose cytomegalovirus status with high specificity and sensitivity. It was suggested by the authors that the approach could potentially be generalized to other disease states and immunological phenotypes. A total of about 150 TCR beta chains were listed by the study as associated with cytomegalovirus. All 130 or so repertoires were used to score co-occurrence in the validation cohort in a later analysis, because that analysis had no HLA typing for the cohort.

The CDR3 numbers 13 residues from cysteine through phenylalanine. CDR3 DNA is the only sequence kept; it has 39 bases, read in frame from the first base. The germline V gene sets CDR1 to MDHEN and CDR2 to SYDVKM. The V end loses 3 bases and the J end loses 7 bases, and a stretch of 10 bases separates them. Library method: the immunoSEQ multiplex PCR assay. Under the source paper's analysis protocol: A statistical classification framework was built to diagnose cytomegalovirus status from the catalog of TCR beta chain sequences. The source is immuneACCESS, and TCRdb retained only in-frame sequences with V and J called. Part of the clones is not carried over; for the studies checked, unresolved V genes explain less than half of this, and the remainder is unexplained. V and J calls and clone size come straight from that table; D and trimming were deduced from the DNA. Across this sample there are about 74,000 clones, with 94% seen only once. The ten biggest clones cover about 1.4% of the sample.

The V and J segments used are TRBV28 and TRBJ1-5; perhaps TRBD1 is the D gene, with 5 bases matching. Specimen: PBMCs. This TCR came from a man aged 18 to 29 in good health and CMV-seropositive. CDR3 region: CASSFGGDQPQHF. At the DNA level, the sequence is TGTGCCAGCAGTTTCGGCGGGGACCAGCCCCAGCATTTT.